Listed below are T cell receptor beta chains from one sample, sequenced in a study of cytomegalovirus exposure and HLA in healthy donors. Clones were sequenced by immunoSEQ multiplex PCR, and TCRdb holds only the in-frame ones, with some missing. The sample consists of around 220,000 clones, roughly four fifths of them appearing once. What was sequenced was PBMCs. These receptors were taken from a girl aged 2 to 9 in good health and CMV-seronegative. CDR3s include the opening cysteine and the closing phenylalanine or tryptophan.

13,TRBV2,CASSVGGSSEQFF
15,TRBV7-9,CASSLGLAGKDTQYF
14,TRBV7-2,CASSLGGRGYEQYF
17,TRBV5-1,CASSGTEQGWFAGELFF
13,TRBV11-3,CASSRTGDDTIYF
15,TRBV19,CASSIAGPANYGYTF
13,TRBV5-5,CASSLGQGVEAFF
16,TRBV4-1,CASSQTGTSGFNIQYF
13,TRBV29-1,CSISTGADTEAFF
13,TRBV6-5,CASTLSRGTEAFF
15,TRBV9,CASSAEGGINEKLFF
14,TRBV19,CASSYGGDRPEAFF
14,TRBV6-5,CASSGAANNSPLHF
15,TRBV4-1,CASSQVAGGNTEAFF
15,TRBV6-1,CASSRGPGDTGELFF
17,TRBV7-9,CASSLLSAGGNYNEQFF
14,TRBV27,CASSKQGSNSPLHF
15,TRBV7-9,CASSLDELLNYEQYF
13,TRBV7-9,CAIGLLSGNTIYF
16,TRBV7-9,CSSSPGDRGDTGELFF
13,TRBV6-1,CASRRMVNTEAFF
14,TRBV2,CASTLERANYGYTF
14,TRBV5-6,CASLGTGANTEAFF
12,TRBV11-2,CASSLGQPEQYF
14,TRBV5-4,CASSWGQGAKEQYF
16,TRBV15,CATSTLSGTVGSPLHF
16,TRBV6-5,CASSYLHDRGTYEQYF
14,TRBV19,CASRDGSSGNTIYF
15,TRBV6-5,CASSPQGLAGDTQYF
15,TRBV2,CASLLSDRAYNEQFF
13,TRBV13,CASGSGIDNEQFF
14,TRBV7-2,CASSLAGGSYGYTF
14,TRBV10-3,CAIRGETGNTEAFF
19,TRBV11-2,CASSRAKGTATHHGYEQYF